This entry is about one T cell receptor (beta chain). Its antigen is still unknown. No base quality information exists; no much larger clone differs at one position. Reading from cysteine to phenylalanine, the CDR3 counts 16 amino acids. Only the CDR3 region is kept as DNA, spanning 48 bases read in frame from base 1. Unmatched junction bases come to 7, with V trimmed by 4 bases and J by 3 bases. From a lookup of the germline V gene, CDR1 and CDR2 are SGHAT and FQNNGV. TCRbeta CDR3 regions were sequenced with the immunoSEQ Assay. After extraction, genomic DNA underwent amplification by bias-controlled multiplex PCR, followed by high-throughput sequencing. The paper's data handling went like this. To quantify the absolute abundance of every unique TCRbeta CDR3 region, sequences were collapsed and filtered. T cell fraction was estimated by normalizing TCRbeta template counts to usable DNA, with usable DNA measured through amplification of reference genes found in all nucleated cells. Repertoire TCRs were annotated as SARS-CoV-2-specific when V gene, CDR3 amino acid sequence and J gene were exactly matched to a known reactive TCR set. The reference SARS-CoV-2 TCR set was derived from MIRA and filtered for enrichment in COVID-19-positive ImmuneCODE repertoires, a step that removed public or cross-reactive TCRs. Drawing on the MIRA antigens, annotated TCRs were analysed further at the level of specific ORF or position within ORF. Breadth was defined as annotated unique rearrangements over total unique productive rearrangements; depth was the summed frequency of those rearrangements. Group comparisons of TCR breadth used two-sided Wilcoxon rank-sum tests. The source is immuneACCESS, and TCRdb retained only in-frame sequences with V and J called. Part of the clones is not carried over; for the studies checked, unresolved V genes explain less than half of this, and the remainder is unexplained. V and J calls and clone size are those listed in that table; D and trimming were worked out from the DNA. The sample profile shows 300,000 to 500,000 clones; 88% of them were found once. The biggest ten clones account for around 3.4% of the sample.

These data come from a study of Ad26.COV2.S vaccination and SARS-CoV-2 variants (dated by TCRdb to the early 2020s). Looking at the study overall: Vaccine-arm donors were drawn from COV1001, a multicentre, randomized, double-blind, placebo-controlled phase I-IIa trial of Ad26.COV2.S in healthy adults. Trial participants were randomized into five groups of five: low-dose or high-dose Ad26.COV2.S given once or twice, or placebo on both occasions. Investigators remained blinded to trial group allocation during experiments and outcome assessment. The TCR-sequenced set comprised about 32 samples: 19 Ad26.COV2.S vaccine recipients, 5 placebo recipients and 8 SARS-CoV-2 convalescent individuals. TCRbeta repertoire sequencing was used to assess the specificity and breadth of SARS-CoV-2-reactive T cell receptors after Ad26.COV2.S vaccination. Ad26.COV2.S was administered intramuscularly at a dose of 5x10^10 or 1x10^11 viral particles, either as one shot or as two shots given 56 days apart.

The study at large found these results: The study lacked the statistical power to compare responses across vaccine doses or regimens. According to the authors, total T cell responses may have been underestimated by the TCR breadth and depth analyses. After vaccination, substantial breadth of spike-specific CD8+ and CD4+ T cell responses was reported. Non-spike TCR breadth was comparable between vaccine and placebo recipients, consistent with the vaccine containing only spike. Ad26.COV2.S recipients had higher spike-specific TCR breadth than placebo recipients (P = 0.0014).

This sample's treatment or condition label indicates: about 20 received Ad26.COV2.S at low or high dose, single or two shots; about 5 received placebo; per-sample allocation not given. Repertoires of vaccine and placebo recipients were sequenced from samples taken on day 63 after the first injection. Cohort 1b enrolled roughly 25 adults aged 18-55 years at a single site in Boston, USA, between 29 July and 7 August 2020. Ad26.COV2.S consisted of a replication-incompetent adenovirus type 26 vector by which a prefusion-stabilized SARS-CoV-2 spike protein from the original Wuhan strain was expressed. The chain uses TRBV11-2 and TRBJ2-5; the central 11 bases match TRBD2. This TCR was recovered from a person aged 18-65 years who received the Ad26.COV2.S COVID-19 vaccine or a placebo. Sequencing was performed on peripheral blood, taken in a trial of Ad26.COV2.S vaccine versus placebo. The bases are TGTGCCAGCAGCTATGTGATTAGCGGGGGGGAAGAGACCCAGTACTTC. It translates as CASSYVISGGEETQYF.